This passage covers 27 T cell receptor beta chains from one sample sequenced in a study of blood T cell repertoires in COVID-19. Assay: immunoSEQ multiplex PCR; the TCRdb copy retains only in-frame clones and omits some. The sample lists about 380,000 clones; 88% were seen once. Material for sequencing was PBMCs or T cells enriched from blood (not recorded which). The receptors derive from a woman under 30 who had recovered from COVID-19.

The chain carries TRBV18 and TRBJ1-1; D remains ambiguous. This CDR3 region has 13 residues. Germline values: CDR1 KGHSH, CDR2 LQKENI. V shed 5 bases and J shed 8 bases, with 15 bases lying between them. The CDR3 here is CASSWRAEEEAFF. CDR3 nucleotides: TGTGCCAGCTCATGGCGAGCTGAGGAGGAAGCTTTCTTT.

This clone has a single count. The chain employs TRBV7-9 and TRBJ2-7; TRBD2 might be the D (7 bases). V was trimmed by 6 bases and J by 4 bases, leaving 22 bases between them. Germline CDR1 and CDR2: SEHNR and FQNEAQ (reference sequence). The CDR3 sequence is 16 residues long. CDR3 bases: TGTGCCAGCAGTGCCGATATGAGGGGGGGCCAGTACGAGCAGTACTTC. It specifies CASSADMRGGQYEQYF.

This sequence joins TRBV30 and TRBJ1-1; D is possibly TRBD1 (6 bases). The CDR3 is 14 amino acids. Germline CDR1 GTSNPN, CDR2 SVGIG (reference sequence). V was clipped by 5 bases and J by 8 bases, with 21 bases between them. CDR3 sequence: CAWSPGVGGSEAFF. Here the CDR3 DNA reads TGTGCCTGGTCCCCAGGGGTCGGAGGTTCGGAAGCTTTCTTT.

Here the CDR3 reads CASSSRREDTIYF. The CDR3 DNA follows: TGTGCCAGCAGCTCCCGCAGGGAGGACACCATATATTTT. J is TRBJ1-3 and V is TRBV7-2, with D possibly being TRBD1 (5 bases). The germline V and J ends were trimmed by 4 bases and 8 bases, with 12 bases remaining between them. The CDR3 is 13 residues long. Germline V gene sequence: CDR1 SGHTA, CDR2 FQGNSA.

The V and J genes are TRBV3-1 (or the pseudogene TRBV3-2) and TRBJ2-2, with unresolved D. Germline CDR1 and CDR2: LGHDT and YNNKEL (reference sequence). The CDR3 loop spans 14 amino acids. V was trimmed by 1 base and J by 6 bases, leaving 9 bases between them. This chain's CDR3 is CASSQALRAGELFF. The CDR3 DNA sequence: TGTGCCAGCAGCCAAGCGCTCCGGGCCGGGGAGCTGTTTTTT.

The chain employs TRBV27 and TRBJ2-7, with 8 bases identical to TRBD1. Looked up from germline, CDR1 is MNHEY and CDR2 is SMNVEV (reference sequence). The CDR3 covers 18 residues. V dropped 4 bases and J dropped 6; count of bases not matched to a gene: 20. The CDR3, as DNA: TGTGCCAGCAGTTCATCATCTAAACCAAGACAGGGGTCGGCCGAGCAGTACTTC. Its protein product is CASSSSSKPRQGSAEQYF.

The chain recombines TRBV6-2 or TRBV6-3 with TRBJ2-3; 11 bases map to TRBD2. In germline, CDR1 is MNHEY, CDR2 SVGEGT. The J segment lost 1 base and the V segment lost 4 bases, leaving 4 bases of the junction unmatched. The CDR3 is made up of 16 amino acids. CDR3 loop: CASSFSGLAGTDTQYF. The CDR3, as DNA: TGTGCCAGCAGTTTCTCGGGACTAGCGGGCACAGATACGCAGTATTTT.

This chain joins TRBV6-1 and TRBJ1-3; D is ambiguous. The ends were cut back, 6 bases at V and 6 bases at J, with 24 bases in the middle. Germline lookup yields CDR1 MNHNS and CDR2 SASEGT. The CDR3 loop spans 17 amino acids. The CDR3 nucleotides are TGTGCCAGCAGCGAATTAGGTCTCCGGAGACCCCAAAACACCATATATTTT. It codes for CASSELGLRRPQNTIYF.

V and J are TRBV2 and TRBJ1-6; D is uncertain. The V and J ends lost 5 bases and 3 bases respectively, with 2 bases between them. This CDR3 spans 12 amino acids. Germline assignment: CDR1 SNHLY and CDR2 FYNNEI. CDR3 DNA sequence: TGTGCCAGCAGTCACTATAATTCACCCCTCCACTTT. This sequence encodes CASSHYNSPLHF. Combining the CDR3 with reference TRBV2 and TRBJ1-6 gives the whole variable domain EPEVTQTPSHQVTQMGQEVILRCVPISNHLYFYWYRQILGQKVEFLVSFYNNEISEKSEIFDDQFSVERPDGSNFTLKIRSTKLEDSAMYFCASSHYNSPLHFGNGTRLTVT.

The chain has TRBV2 and TRBJ2-7; 13 bases agree with TRBD2. CDR1 and CDR2 from the germline V gene are SNHLY and FYNNEI. The CDR3 length is 15 residues. V gave up 3 bases and J gave up 3 bases; unmatched junction bases: 2. CDR3 amino acids: CASSDGTSGDYEQYF. CDR3 coding DNA: TGTGCCAGCAGTGATGGGACTAGCGGGGACTACGAGCAGTACTTC.

The chain carries TRBV27 and TRBJ1-1; the D gene is possibly TRBD1 (5 bases). The CDR3 covers 14 residues. Trimming took off 2 bases at V and 1 base at J, with 8 bases between the two ends. In germline, CDR1 is MNHEY, CDR2 SMNVEV (reference sequence). This chain's CDR3 is CASSLQGQNTEAFF. The CDR3 DNA follows: TGTGCCAGCAGTTTACAGGGTCAGAACACTGAAGCTTTCTTT.

The rearrangement links TRBV7-8 to TRBJ1-1; the D is unclear. The CDR3 runs 17 residues. V lost 5 bases and J lost 3, with 22 bases in between. CDR1 and CDR2 from the germline V gene are SGHVS and FQNEAQ. The CDR3 is CASSQGSYGLVDTEAFF. As DNA, the CDR3 is TGTGCCAGCAGCCAAGGGAGTTATGGGCTTGTGGACACTGAAGCTTTCTTT.

The genes are TRBV5-1 and TRBJ1-1; D ambiguous. V lost 0 bases, J lost 6 bases, and 15 bases lay in between. The CDR3 sequence is 15 residues long. CDR1 SGHRS and CDR2 YFSETQ come from the germline V gene. The CDR3 sequence is CASSLVGFGEPEAFF. In DNA form, the CDR3 reads TGCGCCAGCAGCTTGGTGGGATTCGGGGAGCCTGAAGCTTTCTTT.

Only one count was recorded for this clone. CDR3 protein: CATSTPRGRLSYEQYF. In DNA form, the CDR3 reads TGTGCCACCAGCACACCAAGGGGCCGTCTTTCCTACGAGCAGTACTTC. The rearrangement links TRBV15 to TRBJ2-7; D may be TRBD1 (5 bases). This CDR3 has 16 residues. V lost 4 bases and J lost 1, with 17 bases in between. CDR1 is LNHNV, CDR2 YYDKDF, per germline (reference sequence).

V is TRBV18 and J is TRBJ2-7; 8 nucleotides align to TRBD1. Germline V gene sequence: CDR1 KGHSH, CDR2 LQKENI. With 4 bases clipped from V and 4 bases from J, the junction kept 9 bases outside the gene matches. There are 15 residues in the CDR3. The CDR3 here is CASSRPGQGLYEQYF. The CDR3 coding sequence is TGTGCCAGCTCACGCCCAGGACAGGGATTATACGAGCAGTACTTC.

The V call is TRBV9, the J call TRBJ1-2, with 8 bases matching TRBD1. Germline V gene data show CDR1 as SGDLS and CDR2 as YYNGEE. V was clipped by 0 bases and J by 8 bases; unmatched bases: 9. The length of the CDR3 is 15 residues. CDR3 coding DNA: TGTGCCAGCAGCGTAGTGGCAGGGGGCACAGGAGGCTACACCTTC. Translating gives CASSVVAGGTGGYTF. The whole variable domain, filled in from reference TRBV9 and TRBJ1-2, reads DSGVTQTPKHLITATGQRVTLRCSPRSGDLSVYWYQQSLDQGLQFLIQYYNGEERAKGNILERFSAQQFPDLHSELNLSSLELGDSALYFCASSVVAGGTGGYTFGSGTRLTVV.

This clone was observed a single time. The chain is built from TRBV5-1 and TRBJ2-7; the match to TRBD1 covers 9 bases. Germline values: CDR1 SGHRS, CDR2 YFSETQ. The CDR3 extends over 15 amino acids. V was pared by 3 bases and J by 4 bases, with 8 bases of the junction left unmatched. The DNA of the CDR3 is TGCGCCAGCAGCTCCGGGACAGGGCCAAGATACGAGCAGTACTTC. This codes for CASSSGTGPRYEQYF.

The chain couples TRBV30 to TRBJ1-2; 8 bases map to TRBD1. Per germline, CDR1 GTSNPN and CDR2 SVGIG (reference sequence). The CDR3 loop spans 18 amino acids. Trimming at V came to 2 bases and at J to 4 bases, leaving 18 bases not matched to a gene. Here the CDR3 reads CAWSPHFSDRGDAYGYTF. The CDR3 DNA is TGTGCCTGGAGTCCCCACTTCTCCGACAGGGGTGATGCCTATGGCTACACCTTC.

This rearrangement joins TRBV7-2 to TRBJ2-5; 14 bases map to TRBD2. This CDR3 is 15 amino acids long. The V segment lost 6 bases and the J segment 2 bases; nucleotides outside the gene matches: 2. Germline V gene data show CDR1 as SGHTA and CDR2 as FQGNSA. The CDR3 loop is CASRRLAGGQETQYF. Here the CDR3 DNA reads TGTGCCAGCAGACGACTAGCGGGGGGGCAAGAGACCCAGTACTTC.

The V gene is TRBV27, the J gene TRBJ2-7, with D possibly TRBD1 on 5 matching bases. The length of the CDR3 is 13 residues. V was pared by 5 bases and J by 6 bases, with 14 bases between. CDR1 and CDR2 (germline): MNHEY, SMNVEV (reference sequence). As DNA, the CDR3 is TGTGCCAGCAGTGAAGGGGATTGGGTCGAGCAGTACTTC. It is translated as CASSEGDWVEQYF.

The chain is built from TRBV6-1 and TRBJ1-5, with 10 bases fitting TRBD1. V lost 6 bases, J lost 7 bases, and 3 bases stayed unmatched. Germline V gene sequence: CDR1 MNHNS, CDR2 SASEGT. The CDR3 has 13 amino acids. The CDR3 spells CASRDRGEQPQHF. The CDR3 DNA reads TGTGCCAGCAGGGACAGGGGGGAACAGCCCCAGCATTTT.

J is TRBJ2-7 and V is TRBV5-4; D is possibly TRBD2 (5 bases). CDR3 size: 16 residues. The V end was cut by 3 bases, the J end by 0 bases, with 16 bases between. Germline V gives CDR1 SGHNT, CDR2 YYREEE (reference sequence). This CDR3 reads CASSSPFRTDSYEQYF. As DNA, the CDR3 is TGTGCCAGCAGCTCACCCTTCAGGACTGACTCCTACGAGCAGTACTTC.

V and J are TRBV3-1 (or the pseudogene TRBV3-2) and TRBJ2-7, with D maybe TRBD1 (6 bases). The ends were cut back, 5 bases at V and 2 bases at J, with 10 bases in the middle. Germline-derived CDR1 and CDR2 are LGHDT and YNNKEL (reference sequence). There are 13 residues in the CDR3. In nucleotides, the CDR3 is TGTGCCAGCAGCGACAGGTTCACCTACGAGCAGTACTTC. Its protein product is CASSDRFTYEQYF.

The gene calls are TRBV19 and TRBJ2-2, with D tentatively TRBD1 (5 bases). The CDR3 is made up of 16 amino acids. Germline V gives CDR1 LNHDA, CDR2 SQIVND (reference sequence). V dropped 1 base and J dropped 5 bases, with 14 bases sitting between them. CDR3 coding DNA: TGTGCCAGTAGTATAGGGGCCAGGCAGGGAACCGGGGAGCTGTTTTTT. Translated: CASSIGARQGTGELFF.

This rearrangement joins TRBV11-2 to TRBJ2-1; the match to TRBD1 covers 7 bases. Germline CDR1 reads SGHAT; CDR2 reads FQNNGV. The trim removed 7 bases at V and 1 base at J, leaving 7 bases unmatched. The CDR3 runs to 15 residues. The CDR3 region has the DNA TGTGCCAGCACCCCGACAGGGAAGTCCTACAATGAGCAGTTCTTC. Translation gives CASTPTGKSYNEQFF.

J is TRBJ2-2 and V is TRBV5-4; a possible D gene is TRBD2 (5 bases). The germline V gene encodes CDR1 SGHNT and CDR2 YYREEE (reference sequence). The CDR3 runs 14 residues. The V and J ends lost 2 bases and 6 bases respectively, with 11 bases between them. This CDR3 is CASSFLGRPGELFF. In DNA form, the CDR3 reads TGTGCCAGCAGCTTTTTGGGGAGACCCGGGGAGCTGTTTTTT.

The genes are TRBV3-1 (or the pseudogene TRBV3-2) and TRBJ2-1; TRBD2 matches at 11 bases. The CDR3 runs to 16 residues. CDR1 and CDR2 from the germline V gene are LGHDT and YNNKEL (reference sequence). Trimming removed 6 bases from V and 7 bases from J; junction bases left unmatched: 11. This chain's CDR3 is CASRKEIAGGLNEQFF. CDR3 bases: TGTGCCAGCAGGAAAGAAATAGCGGGGGGGCTGAATGAGCAGTTCTTC.